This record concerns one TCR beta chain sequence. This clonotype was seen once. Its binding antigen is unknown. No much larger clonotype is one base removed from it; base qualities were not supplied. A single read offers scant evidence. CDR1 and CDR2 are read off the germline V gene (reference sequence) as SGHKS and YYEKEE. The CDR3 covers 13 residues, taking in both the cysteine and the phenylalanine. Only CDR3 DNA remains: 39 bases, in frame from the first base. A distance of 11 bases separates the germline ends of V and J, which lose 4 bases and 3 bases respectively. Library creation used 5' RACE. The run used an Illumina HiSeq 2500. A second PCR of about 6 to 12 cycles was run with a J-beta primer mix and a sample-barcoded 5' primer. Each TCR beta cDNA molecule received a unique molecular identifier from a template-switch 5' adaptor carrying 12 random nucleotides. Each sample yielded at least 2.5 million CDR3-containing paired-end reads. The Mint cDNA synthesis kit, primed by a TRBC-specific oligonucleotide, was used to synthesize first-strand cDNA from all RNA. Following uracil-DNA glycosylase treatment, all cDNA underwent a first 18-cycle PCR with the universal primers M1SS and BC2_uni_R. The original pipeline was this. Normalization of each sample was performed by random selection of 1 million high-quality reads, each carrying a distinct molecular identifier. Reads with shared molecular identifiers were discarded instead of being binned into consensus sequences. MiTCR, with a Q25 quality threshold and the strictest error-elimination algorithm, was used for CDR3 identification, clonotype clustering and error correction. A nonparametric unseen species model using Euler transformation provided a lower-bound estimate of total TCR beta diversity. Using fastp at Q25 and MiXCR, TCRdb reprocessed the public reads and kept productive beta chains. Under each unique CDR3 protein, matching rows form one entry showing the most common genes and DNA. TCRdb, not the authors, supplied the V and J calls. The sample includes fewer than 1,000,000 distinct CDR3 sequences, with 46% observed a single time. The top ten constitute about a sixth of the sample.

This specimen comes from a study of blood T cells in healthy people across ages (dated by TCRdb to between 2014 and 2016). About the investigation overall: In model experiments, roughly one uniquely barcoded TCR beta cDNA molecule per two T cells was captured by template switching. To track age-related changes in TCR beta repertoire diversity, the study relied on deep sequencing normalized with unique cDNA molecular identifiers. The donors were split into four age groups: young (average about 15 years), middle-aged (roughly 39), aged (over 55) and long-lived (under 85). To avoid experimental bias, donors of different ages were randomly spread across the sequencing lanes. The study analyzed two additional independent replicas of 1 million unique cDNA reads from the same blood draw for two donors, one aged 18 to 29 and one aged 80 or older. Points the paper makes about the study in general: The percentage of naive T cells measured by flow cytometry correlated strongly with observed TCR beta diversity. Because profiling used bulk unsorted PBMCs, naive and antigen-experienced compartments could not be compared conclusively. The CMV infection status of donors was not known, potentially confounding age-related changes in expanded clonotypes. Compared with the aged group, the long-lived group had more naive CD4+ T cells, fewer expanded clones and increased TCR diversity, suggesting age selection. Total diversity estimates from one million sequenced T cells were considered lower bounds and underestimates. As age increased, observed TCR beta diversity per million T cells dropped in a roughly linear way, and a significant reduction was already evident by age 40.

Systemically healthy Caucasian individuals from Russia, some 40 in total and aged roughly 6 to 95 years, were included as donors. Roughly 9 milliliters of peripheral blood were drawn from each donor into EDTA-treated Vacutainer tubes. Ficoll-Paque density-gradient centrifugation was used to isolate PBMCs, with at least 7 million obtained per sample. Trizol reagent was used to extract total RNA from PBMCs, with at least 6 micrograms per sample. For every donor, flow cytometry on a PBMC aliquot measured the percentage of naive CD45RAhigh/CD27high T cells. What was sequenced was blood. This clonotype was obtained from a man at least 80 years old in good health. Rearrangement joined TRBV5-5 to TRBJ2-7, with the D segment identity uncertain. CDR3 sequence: CASSDVPSYEQYF. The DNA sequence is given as TGTGCCAGCAGCGATGTCCCTAGCTACGAGCAGTACTTC.